Presented here are 5 T cell receptor beta chains from one specimen sequenced in a study of CD8+ T cells in alopecia areata. As the sequencing template, cDNA was produced by extracting RNA and reverse transcribing it. Method: immunoSEQ multiplex PCR; TCRdb's copy keeps in-frame clones and lacks some. The sample lists approximately 120,000 clones, around 50% occurring once. The source material was NKG2D-low CD8+ T cells sorted from blood. These receptors were collected from a human donor with alopecia areata.

This clone has only a few counts. Other DNA variants within this sample encode the same CDR3. V usage is TRBV29-1 and J usage is TRBJ2-1; 10 bases match TRBD2. The CDR3 length is 14 residues. The germline CDR1 and CDR2 sequences are SQVTM and ANQGSEA. The J segment lost 5 bases and the V segment lost 4 bases, leaving 5 bases of the junction unmatched. CDR3 coding DNA: TGCAGCGTTGCAGGGCTAGCGGGGGACAATGAGCAGTTCTTC. As protein: CSVAGLAGDNEQFF.

The CDR3 here is CSVLAYGYTF. For the CDR3, the DNA is TGCAGCGTTCTAGCGTATGGCTACACCTTC. V is TRBV29-1 and J is TRBJ1-2; D is unresolved. This CDR3 has 10 residues. Trimming cost V 5 bases and J 5 bases, with 6 bases left between them. CDR1 SQVTM and CDR2 ANQGSEA come from the germline V gene.

This clone was counted only a few times. Written as DNA, the CDR3 is TGTGCCAGCAGCGAATACAGGGGGCCCGGGGAGCTGTTTTTT. As protein: CASSEYRGPGELFF. This sequence joins TRBV9 and TRBJ2-2, with TRBD1 matching 9 bases. The CDR3 is 14 amino acids. J was trimmed by 6 bases and V by 3 bases; bases with no gene match: 3. Per germline, CDR1 SGDLS and CDR2 YYNGEE.

The chain joins TRBV28 to TRBJ2-1; D is ambiguous. The CDR3 runs 12 residues. V was shortened by 5 bases and J by 7 bases, with 9 bases between the two germline ends. In germline, CDR1 is MDHEN, CDR2 SYDVKM. CDR3 sequence: CASSRYGNEQFF. The CDR3 DNA is TGTGCCAGCAGTCGATATGGGAATGAGCAGTTCTTC.

In its sample, this clone was seen a few times. DNA of the CDR3: TGCAGCGCCGTGGGACAGGGGTTCGGCGAGCAGTACTTC. Translating gives CSAVGQGFGEQYF. The gene calls are TRBV29-1 and TRBJ2-7; TRBD1 matches 10 bases. V dropped 7 bases and J dropped 6; count of bases not matched to a gene: 9. CDR1 SQVTM and CDR2 ANQGSEA come from the germline V gene. The CDR3 is 13 residues long.